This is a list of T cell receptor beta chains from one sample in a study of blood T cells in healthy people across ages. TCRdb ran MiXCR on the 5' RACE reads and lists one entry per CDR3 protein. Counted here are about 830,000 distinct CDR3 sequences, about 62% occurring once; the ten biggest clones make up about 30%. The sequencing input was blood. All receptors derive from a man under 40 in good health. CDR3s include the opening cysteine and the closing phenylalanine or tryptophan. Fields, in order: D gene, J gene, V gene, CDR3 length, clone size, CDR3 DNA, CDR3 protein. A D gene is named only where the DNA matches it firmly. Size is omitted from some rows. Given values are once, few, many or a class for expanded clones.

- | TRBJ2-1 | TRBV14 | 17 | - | TGTGCCAGCAGCCGACGACAGCCTTCCGACTCCTACAATGAGCAGTTCTTC | CASSRRQPSDSYNEQFF
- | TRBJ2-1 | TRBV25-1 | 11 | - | TGTGCCAGCAGTCAAAGTAATGAGCAGTTCTTC | CASSQSNEQFF
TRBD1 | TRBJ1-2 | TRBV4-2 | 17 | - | TGTGCCAGCAGCCAAATGTCCCGGGACAGGCCGATTATAGGCTACACCTTC | CASSQMSRDRPIIGYTF
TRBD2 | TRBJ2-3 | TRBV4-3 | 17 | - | TGCGCCAGCAGCCAAGAAGGGACTAGCCCCTACACAGATACGCAGTATTTT | CASSQEGTSPYTDTQYF
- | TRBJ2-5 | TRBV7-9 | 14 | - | TGTGCCAGCAGCTTAGATCCAAGCCTCGGGGAGCAGTACTTC | CASSLDPSLGEQYF
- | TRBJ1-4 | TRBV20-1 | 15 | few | TGCAGTGCTACATCGGACCCGGGGGTAAATGAAAAACTGTTTTTT | CSATSDPGVNEKLFF
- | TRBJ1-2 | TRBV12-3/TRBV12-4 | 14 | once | TGTGCCAGCAGTTTAGCGGCAGGAATCTATGGCTACACCTTC | CASSLAAGIYGYTF
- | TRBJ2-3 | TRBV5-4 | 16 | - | TGTGCCAGCAGCTTGGCCCGGGTAGGAAGCACAGATACGCAGTATTTT | CASSLARVGSTDTQYF
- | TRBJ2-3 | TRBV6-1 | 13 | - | TGTGCCCTGGTACAGCCCCGCACAGATACGCAGTATTTT | CALVQPRTDTQYF
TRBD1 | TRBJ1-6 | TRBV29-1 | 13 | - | TGCAGCGTTGGACAGGGGAATGGATCACCCCTCCACTTT | CSVGQGNGSPLHF
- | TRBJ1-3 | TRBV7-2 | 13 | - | TGTGCCAGCAGCTTCGAGGTGCGAAACACCATATATTTT | CASSFEVRNTIYF